These 5 T cell receptor beta chains were sequenced from one sample in a study of molecular identifiers for immune sequencing clone quantification (dated by TCRdb to 2016 to 2019). The method was PCR. Sequenced using a NextSeq 500. TCRdb trimmed the raw reads at Q25, called clones with MiXCR and kept productive beta chains. Duplicate CDR3 protein sequences are folded into a single record with the most common DNA and genes. This sample holds more than 85,000 distinct CDR3 sequences; about 35% were observed only once. About 9.7% of the sample comes from the top ten. The sample taken for sequencing was naive CD8+ T cells from blood, with Jurkat cell RNA spiked in. What this sample's cell subset or site label stands for: FACS-sorted CD8+CD4-CCR7+CD45RA+ naive T cells. The receptors were sampled from a human donor in good health. Some libraries in this study had Jurkat cell RNA spiked in.

The rearrangement links TRBV7-6 to TRBJ2-3, with 12 bases identical to TRBD2. CDR1 SGHVS and CDR2 FNYEAQ come from the germline V gene. The CDR3 covers 17 residues. Trimming at V came to 2 bases and at J to 4 bases, leaving 7 bases not matched to a gene. This CDR3 reads CASSLLPSGRAADTQYF. The CDR3 nucleotides are TGTGCCAGCAGCTTACTTCCTAGCGGGAGGGCCGCAGATACGCAGTATTTT.

For this clonotype: The germline gene is not matched at one end of the junction; a read error may be the cause. This rearrangement joins TRBV12-3 or TRBV12-4 to TRBJ2-5, with D hard to call. This CDR3 is 13 amino acids long. The CDR3 DNA is TGTGCCAGCAGTTTTCCCGCGGAAGAGGCCCAGTACTTC. Residues: CASSFPAEEAQYF.

A remark on this clonotype: A much larger clone sits a single nucleotide away, making a read error possible. The chain combines TRBV28 with TRBJ2-3; maybe TRBD2 (5 bases). Trimming stripped 4 bases from V and 2 bases from J, with 10 bases between. CDR1 MDHEN and CDR2 SYDVKM come from the germline V gene. CDR3 length: 14 residues. The CDR3 region has the DNA TGTGCCAGCAGTTCAGGACTGTACACAGATACGCAGTATTTT. It is translated as CASSSGLYTDTQYF. Complete variable domain (other parts from reference TRBV28 and TRBJ2-3): DVKVTQSSRYLVKRTGEKVFLECVQDMDHENMFWYRQDPGLGLRLIYFSYDVKMKEKGDIPEGYSVSREKKERFSLILESASTNQTSMYLCASSSGLYTDTQYFGPGTRLTVL.

This clonotype was found a few times. V is TRBV28 and J is TRBJ2-7; the D is unclear. Per the germline V gene, CDR1 is MDHEN and CDR2 is SYDVKM. The CDR3 contains 13 residues. V was clipped by 3 bases and J by 3 bases, with 9 bases between them. For the CDR3, the DNA is TGTGCCAGCAGTTTTAGACCCGGCTACGAGCAGTACTTC. It translates to CASSFRPGYEQYF.

This chain uses TRBV12-3 or TRBV12-4 with TRBJ2-1; tentative D call: TRBD2 (5 bases). The CDR3 runs to 18 residues. Between the trimmed V and J ends, which lost 7 bases and 0 bases, there was a span of 22 bases. The CDR3 loop reads CASTHPVTGRDSYNEQFF. For the CDR3, the DNA is TGTGCCAGCACTCACCCTGTCACTGGTCGGGACTCCTACAATGAGCAGTTCTTC.